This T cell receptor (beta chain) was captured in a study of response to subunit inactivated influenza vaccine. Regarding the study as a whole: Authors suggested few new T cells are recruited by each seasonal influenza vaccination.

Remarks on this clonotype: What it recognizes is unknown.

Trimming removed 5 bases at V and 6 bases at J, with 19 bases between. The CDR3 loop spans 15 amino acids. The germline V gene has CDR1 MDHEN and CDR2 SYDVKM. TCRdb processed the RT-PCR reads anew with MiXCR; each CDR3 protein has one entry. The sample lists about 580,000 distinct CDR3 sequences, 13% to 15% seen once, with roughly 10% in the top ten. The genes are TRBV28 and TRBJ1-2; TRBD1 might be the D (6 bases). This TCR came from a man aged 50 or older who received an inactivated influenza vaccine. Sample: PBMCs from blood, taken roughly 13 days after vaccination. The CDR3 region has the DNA TGTGCCAGCAGTACCTCAGGGGAAGGGAGTGATGGCTACACCTTC. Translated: CASSTSGEGSDGYTF.